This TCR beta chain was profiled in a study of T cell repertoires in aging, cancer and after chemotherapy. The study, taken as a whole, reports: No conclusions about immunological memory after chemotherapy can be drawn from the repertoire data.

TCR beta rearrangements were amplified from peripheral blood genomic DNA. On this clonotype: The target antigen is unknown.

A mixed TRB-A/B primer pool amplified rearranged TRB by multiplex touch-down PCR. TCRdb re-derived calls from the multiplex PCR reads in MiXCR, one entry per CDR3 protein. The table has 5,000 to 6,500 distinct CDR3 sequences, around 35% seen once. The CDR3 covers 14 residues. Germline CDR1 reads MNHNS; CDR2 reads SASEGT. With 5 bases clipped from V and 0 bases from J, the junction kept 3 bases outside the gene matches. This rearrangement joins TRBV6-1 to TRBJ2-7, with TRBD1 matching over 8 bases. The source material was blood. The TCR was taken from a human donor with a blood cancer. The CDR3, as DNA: TGTGCCAGCAGTACAGGGGGGATCTCCTACGAGCAGTACTTC. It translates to CASSTGGISYEQYF.